This T cell receptor (beta chain) originates from a study of Ad26.COV2.S vaccination and SARS-CoV-2 variants. Findings and caveats of the study: Relative to placebo recipients, vaccine recipients exhibited elevated spike-specific TCR breadth.

Treatment: about 20 received Ad26.COV2.S at low or high dose, single or two shots; several received placebo; per-sample allocation not given. It was on day 63 after the first vaccine or placebo injection that samples were taken. Boston provided a donor who was an adult aged 18-55 years. This CDR3 has 13 residues. V was pared by 10 bases and J by 7 bases, with 20 bases between. Germline V lookup: CDR1 ENHRY, CDR2 SYGVKD. The table lists this clone with a few counts. Its antigen is currently unknown. The protocol was immunoSEQ multiplex PCR, while the TCRdb copy is restricted to in-frame clones and leaves out a portion. The table lists fewer than 500,000 clones, 85% to 90% of them singletons.

The rearrangement links TRBV10-3 to TRBJ2-7; either TRBD1 or TRBD2 may fit D (5 bases each). This sequence originates from a person between 18 and 60 years old who received the Ad26.COV2.S COVID-19 vaccine or a placebo. Sample: peripheral blood, taken in a trial of Ad26.COV2.S vaccine versus placebo. The DNA of the CDR3 is TGTGCCACCGGATCCGGGACCGGGTTGGAGCAGTACGTC. This translates into CATGSGTGLEQYV.